Below, 15 T cell receptor beta chains from the same sample are listed, as sequenced in a study of monozygotic twins with inflammatory bowel disease. TCRdb reprocessed the 5' RACE reads, with one entry per CDR3 protein and no DNA. The sample data list approximately 400,000 distinct CDR3 sequences. Sequencing was done on a sample of blood. Source of these receptors: a human donor with ulcerative colitis or Crohn's disease, or a healthy co-twin of an affected twin (not recorded which).

This sequence joins TRBV28 and TRBJ1-4; TCRdb's D call, TRBD1, is unchecked because there is no DNA. CDR3 length: 12 amino acids. Germline CDR1 reads MDHEN; CDR2 reads SYDVKM. CDR3 sequence: CASGLAGGKLFF.

The chain links TRBV7-2 to TRBJ1-3; TCRdb picks TRBD1, but there is no DNA to check that call. Germline CDR1 and CDR2: SGHTA and FQGNSA. The CDR3 contains 15 residues. CDR3 sequence reads: CASSLGRGPGNTIYF.

The chain links TRBV7-3 to TRBJ1-1; the TRBD1 assignment by TCRdb is unverifiable without DNA. The CDR3 loop spans 15 amino acids. Germline V gene sequence: CDR1 SGHTA, CDR2 FQGTGA. CDR3 protein: CASSRDNAPGTEAFF.

The chain carries TRBV7-9 and TRBJ2-2; absent DNA, TCRdb's TRBD1 call cannot be checked. The CDR3 covers 16 residues. CDR1 SEHNR and CDR2 FQNEAQ come from the germline V gene (reference sequence). Here the CDR3 reads CASASRDRGYTGELFF.

The chain uses TRBV12-3 or TRBV12-4 and TRBJ2-7; TCRdb names TRBD1, which stays unverified in the absence of DNA. CDR3 length equals 15 residues. CDR3 amino acids: CASSSMTASSYEQYF.

This sequence joins TRBV4-2 and TRBJ2-5; absent DNA, TCRdb's TRBD2 call cannot be checked. The germline V gene has CDR1 LGHNA and CDR2 YNFKEQ. The CDR3 covers 15 residues. The CDR3 is CASSRPSGGQETQYF.

The J gene is TRBJ2-2, the V gene TRBV7-2; the D gene TCRdb calls, TRBD2, cannot be checked with no DNA. The V gene's germline CDR1 is SGHTA and CDR2 FQGNSA. The CDR3 extends over 16 amino acids. The CDR3: CASSSSSGANTGELFF.

The CDR3 reads CASSLNGGSRYEQYF. V gene TRBV7-2 combines with J gene TRBJ2-7; with no DNA, the TCRdb D assignment of TRBD1 cannot be verified. The CDR3 extends over 15 amino acids. CDR1 is SGHTA and CDR2 is FQGNSA in the germline V gene.

The genes are TRBV3-1 and TRBJ2-7; TCRdb's D gene call, TRBD1, goes unchecked for lack of DNA. CDR3 length: 14 residues. Per the germline V gene, CDR1 is LGHDT and CDR2 is YNNKEL (reference sequence). CDR3 sequence reads: CASSPRDRVGEQYF.

The rearrangement uses TRBV5-6 and TRBJ1-5. This CDR3 has 14 amino acids. CDR1 and CDR2 (germline): SGHDT, YYEEEE. CDR3: CASSPAGINQPQHF.

The J gene is TRBJ2-4, the V gene TRBV4-3; TCRdb's D gene call, TRBD1, goes unchecked for lack of DNA. The CDR3 is 15 residues long. Per the germline V gene, CDR1 is LGHNA and CDR2 is YSLEER. CDR3 residues: CASSPGSGSENIQYF.

The CDR3 spells CASSLEGLDYEQYF. The gene calls are TRBV12-3 or TRBV12-4 and TRBJ2-7. The CDR3 covers 14 residues.

The gene calls are TRBV20-1 and TRBJ2-7. The CDR3 sequence is 16 residues long. From germline, CDR1 is DFQATT and CDR2 SNEGSKA (reference sequence). CDR3 in amino acids: CSARALRQMSSYEQYF.

The V gene is TRBV5-4, the J gene TRBJ2-1; checking the TCRdb D call of TRBD1 is not possible without DNA. CDR1 is SGHNT, CDR2 YYREEE, per germline (reference sequence). The CDR3 consists of 14 residues. The CDR3 sequence is CASRHQDRLDEQFF.

This chain connects TRBV7-8 to TRBJ2-3; as DNA is missing, the TRBD1 call by TCRdb cannot be tested. The germline V gene encodes CDR1 SGHVS and CDR2 FQNEAQ. The CDR3 covers 16 residues. CDR3 loop: CASSGAGQGAADTQYF.